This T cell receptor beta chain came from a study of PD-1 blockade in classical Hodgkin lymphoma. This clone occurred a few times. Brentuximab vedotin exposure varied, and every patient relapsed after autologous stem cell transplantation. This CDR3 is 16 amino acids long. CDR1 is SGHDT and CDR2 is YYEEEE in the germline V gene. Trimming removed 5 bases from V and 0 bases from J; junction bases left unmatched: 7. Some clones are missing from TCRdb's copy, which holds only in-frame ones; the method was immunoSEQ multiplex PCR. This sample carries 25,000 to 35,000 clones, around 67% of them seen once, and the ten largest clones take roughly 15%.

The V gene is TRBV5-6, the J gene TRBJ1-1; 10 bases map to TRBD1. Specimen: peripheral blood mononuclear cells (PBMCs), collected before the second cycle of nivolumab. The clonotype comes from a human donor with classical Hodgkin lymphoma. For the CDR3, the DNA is TGTGCCAGCAGTGCGGGACAGGGGTTTGTGAACACTGAAGCTTTCTTT. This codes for CASSAGQGFVNTEAFF.